Presented here are 27 T cell receptor beta chains from one specimen sequenced in a study of T cells in Graves' hyperthyroidism and ophthalmopathy. Amplification of TCR beta CDR3 regions was performed using RNA transcripts as template. Researchers ran a first-round RT-PCR on the TCR CDR3 using the HTBI primer set. TCRdb used MiXCR to reprocess the multiplex PCR reads, holding one entry per CDR3 protein. The table records approximately 510,000 distinct CDR3 sequences, around 20% of them present only once. Sequenced material: blood. These receptor sequences come from a man aged 18-30 years with Graves' hyperthyroidism.

This clonotype was found many times. This chain joins TRBV12-3 or TRBV12-4 and TRBJ1-1, with D perhaps TRBD1 (5 bases). Trimming cost V 6 bases and J 6 bases, with 17 bases left between them. This CDR3 has 14 amino acids. CDR3 sequence reads: CASRGWQGGPEAFF. The CDR3 bases are TGTGCCAGCAGGGGGTGGCAGGGTGGCCCTGAAGCTTTCTTT.

J is TRBJ2-7 and V is TRBV6-1; 8 bases are a match to TRBD1. V dropped 5 bases and J dropped 2; count of bases not matched to a gene: 5. The V gene's germline CDR1 is MNHNS and CDR2 SASEGT. This CDR3 is built from 14 residues. This CDR3 is CASSKTGDAYEQYF. In nucleotides, the CDR3 is TGTGCCAGCAGTAAGACAGGGGACGCCTACGAGCAGTACTTC.

This sequence joins TRBV2 and TRBJ2-5; D might be TRBD1 (6 bases). There are 14 residues in the CDR3. Per the germline V gene, CDR1 is SNHLY and CDR2 is FYNNEI. Trimming pared 7 bases from V and 4 bases from J, leaving 16 bases between. The CDR3, as DNA: TGTGCCAGCACCTACAGGGAGTACGGAGAGACCCAGTACTTC. This translates into CASTYREYGETQYF.

This clonotype came up a few times. The chain couples TRBV6-5 to TRBJ1-3; no definite D call. CDR3 length equals 16 residues. Trimming left V 4 bases short and J 2 bases short, with 15 bases between. The germline CDR1 and CDR2 sequences are MNHEY and SVGAGI. CDR3 protein: CASSSPVGPAGNTIYF. CDR3 nucleotides: TGTGCCAGCAGTTCCCCCGTGGGCCCTGCTGGAAACACCATATATTTT.

This clonotype has a count of ten or more. This sequence joins TRBV20-1 and TRBJ1-5, with a tentative D call TRBD1 (5 bases). CDR3 length equals 14 residues. The germline gives CDR1 DFQATT, CDR2 SNEGSKA (reference sequence). Trimming pared 3 bases from V and 9 bases from J, leaving 18 bases between. DNA of the CDR3: TGCAGTGCTAGCGCGGGGGAGGTCGTTATGCCCCAGCATTTT. Amino acids: CSASAGEVVMPQHF.

This clonotype was recorded at least ten times. The gene calls are TRBV6-2 or TRBV6-3 and TRBJ1-5, with TRBD1 identical over 10 bases. The V gene's germline CDR1 is MNHEY and CDR2 SVGEGT. V trimming: 5 bases; J trimming: 9 bases; junction bases outside the gene matches: 4. This CDR3 contains 13 residues. CDR3 region: CASSRDRGWPQHF. DNA of the CDR3: TGTGCCAGCAGTCGGGACAGGGGTTGGCCCCAGCATTTT.

The gene calls are TRBV2 and TRBJ2-7, with D perhaps TRBD1 (5 bases). The germline V gene has CDR1 SNHLY and CDR2 FYNNEI. The CDR3 extends over 12 amino acids. V was trimmed by 8 bases and J by 5 bases, leaving 13 bases between them. CDR3 DNA sequence: TGTGCCAGCGGGATGGGGCACGACGAGCAGTACTTC. Translated, it gives CASGMGHDEQYF.

In this sample, this clonotype turned up many times. The chain recombines TRBV10-1 with TRBJ1-5, with 8 bases aligning to TRBD1. This CDR3 contains 17 residues. The germline CDR1 and CDR2 sequences are WNHNN and SYGVQD (reference sequence). Trimming cost V 2 bases and J 0 bases; bases outside gene matches: 6. The CDR3 reads CASSERAGGHSNQPQHF. CDR3 DNA: TGCGCCAGCAGTGAGCGGGCAGGGGGCCATAGCAATCAGCCCCAGCATTTT.

This clonotype was observed a few times. This sequence joins TRBV6-1 and TRBJ2-2; D may be TRBD1 (5 bases). Trimming took off 5 bases at V and 5 bases at J, with 12 bases between the two ends. The germline V gene encodes CDR1 MNHNS and CDR2 SASEGT. This CDR3 is 14 amino acids long. The CDR3 coding sequence is TGTGCCAGCAGTCCCCAGGGTTGGACCGGGGAGCTGTTTTTT. It specifies CASSPQGWTGELFF.

In its sample, this clonotype was seen many times. The rearrangement joins TRBV25-1 to TRBJ2-5, with 9 bases aligning to TRBD1. Germline CDR1 reads MGHDK; CDR2 reads SYGVNS. The CDR3 spans 15 residues. The V segment lost 2 bases and the J segment 5 bases; nucleotides outside the gene matches: 6. The CDR3 here is CASSEGGTGSETQYF. The CDR3 DNA is TGTGCCAGCAGTGAAGGGGGGACAGGGAGCGAGACCCAGTACTTC.

In its sample, this clonotype was seen many times. V usage is TRBV5-5 and J usage is TRBJ2-2; 9 nucleotides align to TRBD2. Per germline, CDR1 SGHKS and CDR2 YYEKEE (reference sequence). V shed 1 base and J 7 bases; nucleotides not matched to a gene: 5. The CDR3 covers 15 residues. The CDR3 region is CASSLLGLAIGELFF. In DNA, the CDR3 is TGTGCCAGCAGCTTGCTCGGACTAGCGATCGGGGAGCTGTTTTTT.

The V call is TRBV28, the J call TRBJ2-2; 8 bases line up with TRBD1. CDR3 length equals 16 residues. V lost 8 bases and J lost 1; bases outside the gene matches: 9. Per germline, CDR1 MDHEN and CDR2 SYDVKM. The CDR3 nucleotides read TGTGCCAGCGGCTCATACGACAGGGGGAACACCGGGGAGCTGTTTTTT. Translated: CASGSYDRGNTGELFF.

This clonotype was detected ten times or more. The chain carries TRBV12-3 or TRBV12-4 and TRBJ2-7, with a weak D call TRBD2 (5 bases). This CDR3 has 14 residues. With 6 bases removed from V and 1 base from J, the gap between germline ends came to 13 bases. The chain's CDR3 is CASSARGGSYEQYF. CDR3 in DNA: TGTGCCAGCAGCGCACGGGGTGGTTCCTACGAGCAGTACTTC.

The V call is TRBV11-2, the J call TRBJ1-3; unclear D gene. This CDR3 is built from 15 residues. Germline CDR1 SGHAT, CDR2 FQNNGV. Trimming removed 0 bases from V and 6 bases from J, with 12 bases in between. The CDR3 reads CASSLEYGRTNTIYF. The CDR3 DNA reads TGTGCCAGCAGCTTAGAGTACGGCAGGACAAACACCATATATTTT.

This clonotype has ten or more counts. The chain links TRBV12-3 or TRBV12-4 to TRBJ2-2; tentatively, D is TRBD1 (6 bases). This CDR3 is 16 amino acids long. V was clipped by 3 bases and J by 4 bases, with 15 bases between them. CDR3 coding DNA: TGTGCCAGCAGTTTTGGCAGGGGCGAGGGCACCGGGGAGCTGTTTTTT. Amino acids: CASSFGRGEGTGELFF.

V and J are TRBV4-1 and TRBJ1-5, with D uncertain. Germline-derived CDR1 and CDR2 are MGHRA and YSYEKL. V shed 0 bases and J shed 9 bases, with 18 bases lying between them. This CDR3 is built from 16 residues. CDR3 protein: CASSQDALDRWRPQHF. The CDR3 DNA reads as TGCGCCAGCAGCCAAGATGCCCTTGACCGGTGGCGGCCCCAGCATTTT.

The CDR3, as DNA: TGTGCCAGCAGCCCAGGAAACTCTGGAAACACCATATATTTT. It encodes CASSPGNSGNTIYF. This chain links TRBV11-2 with TRBJ1-3; D gene uncertain. Trimming shortened V by 5 bases and J by 0 bases, and 8 bases separated the two germline ends. There are 14 residues in the CDR3. Germline loops: CDR1 SGHAT, CDR2 FQNNGV.

This clonotype was seen at least ten times. The chain carries TRBV12-3 or TRBV12-4 and TRBJ2-7, with D possibly being TRBD1 (6 bases). This CDR3 region has 15 residues. V lost 6 bases and J 0 bases, leaving 15 bases between the germline ends. Here the CDR3 DNA reads TGTGCCAGCAGAGCCGGGACAACTAGCTCCTACGAGCAGTACTTC. Translation gives CASRAGTTSSYEQYF.

This clonotype was seen ten or more times. The chain uses TRBV20-1 and TRBJ1-2; 8 bases are a match to TRBD1. The J segment lost 4 bases and the V segment lost 6 bases, leaving 7 bases of the junction unmatched. This CDR3 contains 13 residues. Looked up from germline, CDR1 is DFQATT and CDR2 is SNEGSKA (reference sequence). CDR3 sequence reads: CSASGGEGYGYTF. As DNA, the CDR3 is TGCAGTGCGTCAGGGGGCGAAGGCTATGGCTACACCTTC.

This clonotype was detected ten times or more. The chain links TRBV7-4 to TRBJ1-1; weak D call: TRBD1 (6 bases). V lost 2 bases, J lost 8 bases, and 18 bases lay in between. CDR1 is SGHVT, CDR2 SQSDAQ, per germline. The length of the CDR3 is 15 residues. The chain's CDR3 is CASSLFRGAISEAFF. The CDR3 DNA is TGTGCCAGCAGCTTATTTCGGGGGGCGATCTCCGAAGCTTTCTTT.

This clonotype was recorded at least ten times. The genes are TRBV19 and TRBJ2-7; D is perhaps TRBD1 (6 bases). The CDR3 is 16 amino acids. The V end was cut by 5 bases, the J end by 2 bases, with 19 bases between. Germline-derived CDR1 and CDR2 are LNHDA and SQIVND (reference sequence). The CDR3 loop reads CASSYGTGTHTYEQYF. The CDR3 nucleotides read TGTGCCAGTAGTTACGGTACCGGGACACATACCTACGAGCAGTACTTC.

This clonotype has only a few counts. This rearrangement joins TRBV6-5 to TRBJ1-2, with TRBD1 identical over 8 bases. The CDR3 extends over 15 amino acids. After removal of 0 bases from V and 6 bases from J, the junction contained 6 bases not matched to a gene. Looked up from germline, CDR1 is MNHEY and CDR2 is SVGAGI. The CDR3 DNA sequence: TGTGCCAGCAGTTACTCCGGGACAGGATTGGATGGCTACACCTTC. Translated: CASSYSGTGLDGYTF.

A remark on this clonotype: Being one base from a much bigger clone, this may be a read error. The chain uses TRBV11-3 and TRBJ2-7; no firm D call. Germline V gene sequence: CDR1 SGHNT, CDR2 YENEEA. There are 15 residues in the CDR3. CDR3 in DNA: TGTGCCAGCAGCTTATCTGAGGTAATCGTGTACGAGCAGTGCTTC. It specifies CASSLSEVIVYEQCF.

In regard to this clonotype: A read error may explain this, as a much larger clone is one base away. The chain has TRBV12-3 or TRBV12-4 and TRBJ2-7; D is perhaps TRBD1 (5 bases). The CDR3 is 14 residues long. The CDR3 region is CASSPNRFSYEPYF. CDR3 in DNA: TGTGCCAGCAGTCCTAACAGGTTCTCCTACGAGCCGTACTTC.

At least ten counts were recorded for this clonotype. The rearrangement joins TRBV19 to TRBJ1-5; D not certain. Germline V gene data show CDR1 as LNHDA and CDR2 as SQIVND (reference sequence). V was shortened by 3 bases and J by 4 bases, with 10 bases between the two germline ends. This CDR3 spans 14 amino acids. The CDR3 loop reads CASSIGVSNQPQHF. The CDR3 nucleotides are TGTGCCAGTAGTATTGGGGTTTCGAATCAGCCCCAGCATTTT.

In this sample, this clonotype turned up many times. V and J are TRBV15 and TRBJ2-7; no definite D call. In germline, CDR1 is LNHNV, CDR2 YYDKDF (reference sequence). The CDR3 has 15 amino acids. Trimming took 2 bases from V and 0 from J, leaving 11 bases between them. The CDR3 region has the DNA TGTGCCACCAGCAGAAGCGCCCACAGCTCCTACGAGCAGTACTTC. Protein product: CATSRSAHSSYEQYF.

This clonotype showed up many times. V and J are TRBV12-3 or TRBV12-4 and TRBJ1-6, with 7 bases identical to TRBD1. This CDR3 comprises 16 residues. With 5 bases clipped from V and 5 bases from J, the junction kept 9 bases outside the gene matches. The CDR3 sequence: CASSRPPTGNNSPLHF. The CDR3, as DNA: TGTGCCAGCAGTCGCCCTCCGACAGGGAATAATTCACCCCTCCACTTT.